This TCR beta chain was observed in a study of blood T cell repertoires in COVID-19. In the original workflow: Quantification of nucleated cells was approximated via reference gene primer amplification. Clones were read by immunoSEQ multiplex PCR, and TCRdb kept only the in-frame ones, dropping some. V and J calls and clone size are given by that table; D and trimming were obtained from the DNA. The profile covers roughly 290,000 clones, with 87% appearing a single time and 6.5% to 9.5% taken by the ten largest. The junction had 5 bases not matched to a gene; V was cut back by 5 bases and J by 4 bases. This CDR3 region has 14 residues. Germline V gives CDR1 SGHVS, CDR2 FQNEAQ.

The source of this sequence is a woman between 45 and 60 years old who had recovered from COVID-19. Sequencing input: peripheral blood. The chain employs TRBV7-8 and TRBJ1-3; 7 positions agree with TRBD1. DNA of the CDR3: TGTGCCAGCAGCCCCGGGACAGTAGGAAACACCATATATTTT. Amino acids: CASSPGTVGNTIYF.